These 15 T cell receptor beta chains share one sample of origin, sequenced in a study of T cell changes during pregnancy in multiple sclerosis. Sequenced by immunoSEQ multiplex PCR; TCRdb stores in-frame clones only, minus some. The sample holds fewer than 110,000 clones; around 92% are singletons and the top ten take 0.65% to 0.9%. Sequenced material: peripheral blood, taken in the third trimester of pregnancy. The receptors originated from a female donor in good health, enrolled as a control in a pregnancy study.

The J gene is TRBJ2-1, the V gene TRBV6-1, with 15 bases matching TRBD2. There are 17 residues in the CDR3. CDR1 MNHNS and CDR2 SASEGT come from the germline V gene. Trimming removed 1 base from V and 4 bases from J; junction bases left unmatched: 2. For the CDR3, the DNA is TGTGCCAGCAGTGAAGAGGGACTAGCGGGGGGATACAATGAGCAGTTCTTC. It is translated as CASSEEGLAGGYNEQFF.

The rearrangement links TRBV9 to TRBJ1-2, with 9 bases fitting TRBD1. The CDR3 consists of 13 residues. V was clipped by 4 bases and J by 4 bases; unmatched bases: 2. Germline CDR1 SGDLS, CDR2 YYNGEE. The CDR3 sequence: CASSPTGGYGYTF. The CDR3 DNA is TGTGCCAGCAGCCCGACAGGGGGCTATGGCTACACCTTC.

This rearrangement joins TRBV7-6 to TRBJ2-2, with D possibly TRBD1 on 6 matching bases. Per germline, CDR1 SGHVS and CDR2 FNYEAQ. With 1 base removed from V and 3 bases from J, the gap between germline ends came to 15 bases. The CDR3 has 17 amino acids. Here the CDR3 DNA reads TGTGCCAGCAGCTTAGGGTCACAGGGATGGTACACCGGGGAGCTGTTTTTT. This codes for CASSLGSQGWYTGELFF. The full variable domain, in which reference TRBV7-6 and TRBJ2-2 provide the parts outside the CDR3, is GAGVSQSPRYKVTKRGQDVALRCDPISGHVSLYWYRQALGQGPEFLTYFNYEAQQDKSGLPNDRFSAERPEGSISTLTIQRTEQRDSAMYRCASSLGSQGWYTGELFFGEGSRLTVL.

J is TRBJ1-2 and V is TRBV6-5; D is undetermined. This CDR3 spans 13 amino acids. Trimming left V 2 bases short and J 3 bases short, with 7 bases between. Germline CDR1 is MNHEY and CDR2 is SVGAGI. This chain's CDR3 is CASSYEGDYGYTF. CDR3 coding DNA: TGTGCCAGCAGTTACGAGGGAGACTATGGCTACACCTTC.

This clone has a single count. The rearrangement uses TRBV7-8 and TRBJ2-7; TRBD1 is a possible D gene (6 bases). Trimming pared 4 bases from V and 4 bases from J, leaving 20 bases between. Germline loops: CDR1 SGHVS, CDR2 FQNEAQ. CDR3 size: 16 residues. CDR3 amino acids: CASSSRSGQFKYEQYF. The CDR3 DNA reads TGTGCCAGCAGCTCCCGCTCCGGACAGTTCAAGTACGAGCAGTACTTC.

Only one count was recorded for this clone. The rearrangement uses TRBV2 and TRBJ1-3, with D possibly being TRBD1 (5 bases). Germline CDR1 is SNHLY and CDR2 is FYNNEI. The CDR3 length is 14 residues. V lost 7 bases to trimming and J lost 1 base, with 11 bases between them. The CDR3 loop reads CASTMAGSGNTIYF. In DNA form, the CDR3 reads TGTGCCAGCACTATGGCAGGGTCTGGAAACACCATATATTTT.

The table lists this clone with a few counts. J is TRBJ2-7 and V is TRBV6-5; 7 positions match TRBD1. With V trimmed by 6 bases and J by 5 bases, 10 bases remained unmatched. CDR3 length: 14 amino acids. Germline assignment: CDR1 MNHEY and CDR2 SVGAGI. This CDR3 is CASSPTTGKNEQYF. CDR3 DNA: TGTGCCAGCAGCCCGACGACAGGGAAGAACGAGCAGTACTTC.

The table lists this clone with a count of one. The chain is built from TRBV9 and TRBJ2-3, with a tentative D call TRBD2 (5 bases). Germline V gives CDR1 SGDLS, CDR2 YYNGEE. V was clipped by 3 bases and J by 2 bases, with 13 bases between them. This CDR3 is built from 15 residues. In DNA, the CDR3 is TGTGCCAGCAGCGCGGACTTACGAAACACAGATACGCAGTATTTT. Amino acids: CASSADLRNTDTQYF. Full variable domain (missing parts from reference TRBV9 and TRBJ2-3): DSGVTQTPKHLITATGQRVTLRCSPRSGDLSVYWYQQSLDQGLQFLIQYYNGEERAKGNILERFSAQQFPDLHSELNLSSLELGDSALYFCASSADLRNTDTQYFGPGTRLTVL.

J is TRBJ2-3 and V is TRBV4-1; possible D gene TRBD2, 5 bases. Germline V CDR1 and CDR2: MGHRA, YSYEKL. The CDR3 is 19 amino acids. The V and J ends lost 1 base and 4 bases respectively, with 24 bases between them. CDR3 in amino acids: CASSQVGPPRFFGADTQYF. Written as DNA, the CDR3 is TGCGCCAGCAGCCAAGTAGGTCCGCCCCGCTTTTTCGGGGCAGATACGCAGTATTTT.

V is TRBV30 and J is TRBJ1-2, with D unresolved. This CDR3 is built from 14 residues. V was shortened by 4 bases and J by 0 bases, with 12 bases between the two germline ends. The germline gives CDR1 GTSNPN, CDR2 SVGIG (reference sequence). The CDR3 DNA sequence: TGTGCCTGGAAGCCCCAGGAAGCTAACTATGGCTACACCTTC. Translation: CAWKPQEANYGYTF.

This clone was seen a few times. The chain has TRBV9 and TRBJ1-2; D is possibly TRBD1 (6 bases). V was trimmed by 4 bases and J by 3 bases, leaving 22 bases between them. This CDR3 comprises 17 residues. The germline gives CDR1 SGDLS, CDR2 YYNGEE. CDR3 nucleotide sequence: TGTGCCAGCAGCCCCTCAACCCCGGGGGGGCGGGACTATGGCTACACCTTC. Translation: CASSPSTPGGRDYGYTF.

This clone was seen a few times. The chain carries TRBV29-1 and TRBJ2-1, with 12 bases lining up with TRBD2. This CDR3 has 14 residues. Germline values: CDR1 SQVTM, CDR2 ANQGSEA. Trimming cost V 2 bases and J 7 bases; bases outside gene matches: 3. DNA for the CDR3: TGCAGCGTTGAAACCCTAGCGGGGGGGAATGAGCAGTTCTTC. It specifies CSVETLAGGNEQFF.

J is TRBJ2-4 and V is TRBV4-1, with 9 nucleotides matching TRBD2. V lost 1 base and J lost 6; bases outside the gene matches: 10. Germline CDR1 and CDR2: MGHRA and YSYEKL. The CDR3 consists of 17 residues. Here the CDR3 reads CASSQVVAGALGNIQYF. As DNA, the CDR3 is TGCGCCAGCAGCCAAGTAGTAGCGGGGGCCCTAGGAAACATTCAGTACTTC.

This clone was found once. An end of the junction does not agree with germline; a read error may underlie this. The chain uses TRBV19 and TRBJ2-7; TRBD2 might be the D (6 bases). The CDR3 runs 13 residues. Germline lookup yields CDR1 LNHDA and CDR2 SQIVND (reference sequence). The CDR3 sequence: CASSRHEEGTQEF. The CDR3 DNA follows: TGTGCCAGTAGTCGCCACGAAGAAGGGACTCAAGAATTC. The full variable domain, in which reference TRBV19 and TRBJ2-7 provide the parts outside the CDR3, is DGGITQSPKYLFRKEGQNVTLSCEQNLNHDAMYWYRQDPGQGLRLIYYSQIVNDFQKGDIAEGYSVSREKKESFPLTVTSAQKNPTAFYLCASSRHEEGTQEFGPGTRLTVT.

As concerns this clone: Other DNA sequences from this sample encode an identical CDR3 as well. The V call is TRBV18, the J call TRBJ1-2; D unresolved. The CDR3 sequence is 11 residues long. Trimming shortened V by 3 bases and J by 6 bases, and 5 bases separated the two germline ends. Germline-derived CDR1 and CDR2 are KGHSH and LQKENI. DNA of the CDR3: TGTGCCAGCTCACCCGGGGATGGCTACACCTTC. This translates into CASSPGDGYTF.